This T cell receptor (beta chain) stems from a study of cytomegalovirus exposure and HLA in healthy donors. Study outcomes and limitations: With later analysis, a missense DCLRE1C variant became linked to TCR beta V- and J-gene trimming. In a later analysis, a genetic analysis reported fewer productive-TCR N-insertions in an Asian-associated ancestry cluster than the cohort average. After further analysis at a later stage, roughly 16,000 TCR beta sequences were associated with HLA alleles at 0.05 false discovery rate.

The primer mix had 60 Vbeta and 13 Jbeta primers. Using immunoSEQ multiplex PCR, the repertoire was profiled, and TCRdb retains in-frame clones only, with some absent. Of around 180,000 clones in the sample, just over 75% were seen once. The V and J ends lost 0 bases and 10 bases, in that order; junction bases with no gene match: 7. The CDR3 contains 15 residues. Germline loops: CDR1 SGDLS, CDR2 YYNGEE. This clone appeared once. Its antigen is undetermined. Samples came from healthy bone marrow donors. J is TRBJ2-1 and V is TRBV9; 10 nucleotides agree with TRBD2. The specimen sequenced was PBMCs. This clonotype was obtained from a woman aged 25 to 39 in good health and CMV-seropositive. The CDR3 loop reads CASSVVGLAEGEQFF. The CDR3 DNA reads TGTGCCAGCAGCGTAGTCGGACTAGCGGAAGGGGAGCAGTTCTTC.